This entry features one TCR beta chain sequence. Genomic DNA per cell subset filled all wells of several immunoSEQ plates. Among the unsorted PBMC samples, replicate PCRs used 300 ng DNA, 30,000 to 35,000 T cell genomes. Libraries were prepared by immunoSEQ multiplex PCR; TCRdb keeps only in-frame clonotypes and omits some of them. Here the sample spans fewer than 600,000 clones, around 79% being singletons. All of the donors resided in Nashville, Tennessee, and each was a Caucasian adult. Unsorted samples relied on tens of millions of PBMCs, which served as the source of genomic DNA. The CDR3 is made up of 15 amino acids. The V gene's germline CDR1 is KGHSY and CDR2 FQNENV. V shed 3 bases, J shed 10 bases, and the junction held 8 bases outside the gene matches. These data come from a study of shared clonotypes between healthy human individuals.

Sequencing was performed on PBMCs. The source is a woman in her 40s in good health. Some clones in this sample may be carry-over from other donors' samples. The chain has TRBV16 and TRBJ1-6, with 8 bases lining up with TRBD1. Here the CDR3 DNA reads TGTGCCAGCAGCCAGTCGACAGGGGCCGGATCACCCCTCCACTTT. Translated: CASSQSTGAGSPLHF.